This T cell receptor (beta chain) was retrieved from a study of identical twins. Germline V gives CDR1 SGHNT, CDR2 YYREEE (reference sequence). This CDR3 spans 12 amino acids. The V end was cut by 0 bases, the J end by 5 bases, with 4 bases between. TCRdb itself ran the 5' RACE reads through MiXCR, one entry per CDR3 protein. In the table there are about 520,000 distinct CDR3 sequences, approximately 22% of which are singletons. In addition, the sample was reused for a study of T cells expressing NK-cell markers. This second study says: Dominant NKG2C+ clonotypes accounted for about 1.0-8% of CD8+ T cells in 5 to 7 donors.

Sequenced sample: CD4+ T cells sorted from blood. This clonotype originated in a woman between 18 and 29 years old in good health. The chain has TRBV5-4 and TRBJ2-3; D remains unclear. CDR3 loop: CASSLAVDTQYF. The CDR3 nucleotides are TGTGCCAGCAGCTTGGCGGTAGATACGCAGTATTTT.